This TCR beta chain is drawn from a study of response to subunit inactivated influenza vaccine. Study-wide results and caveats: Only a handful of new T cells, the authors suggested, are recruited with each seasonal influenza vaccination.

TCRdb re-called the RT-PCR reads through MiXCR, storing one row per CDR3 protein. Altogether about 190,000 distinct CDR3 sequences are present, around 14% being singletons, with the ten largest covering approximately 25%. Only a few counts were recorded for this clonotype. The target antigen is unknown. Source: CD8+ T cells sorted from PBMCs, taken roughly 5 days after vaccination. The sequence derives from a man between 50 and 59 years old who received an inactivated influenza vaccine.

The CDR3 loop is CASSVGSAGAYNEQFF. The CDR3 DNA sequence: TGTGCCAGCAGCGTAGGGTCAGCGGGGGCCTACAATGAGCAGTTCTTC. The J gene is TRBJ2-1, the V gene TRBV9, with 8 bases identical to TRBD2. The junction had 4 bases not matched to a gene; V was cut back by 0 bases and J by 2 bases. The germline V gene encodes CDR1 SGDLS and CDR2 YYNGEE. The CDR3 extends over 16 amino acids.